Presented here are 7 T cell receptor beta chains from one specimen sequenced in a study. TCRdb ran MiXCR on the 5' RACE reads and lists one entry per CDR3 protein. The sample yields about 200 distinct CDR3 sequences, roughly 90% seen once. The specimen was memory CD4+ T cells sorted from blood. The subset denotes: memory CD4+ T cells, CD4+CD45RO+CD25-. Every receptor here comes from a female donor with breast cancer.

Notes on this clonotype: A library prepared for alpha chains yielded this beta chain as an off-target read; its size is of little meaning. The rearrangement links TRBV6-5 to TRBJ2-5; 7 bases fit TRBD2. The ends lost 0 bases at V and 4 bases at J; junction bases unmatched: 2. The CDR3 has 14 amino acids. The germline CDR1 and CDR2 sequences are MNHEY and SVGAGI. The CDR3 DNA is TGTGCCAGCAGTTACTCAGTAGCGGGAGAGACCCAGTACTTC. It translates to CASSYSVAGETQYF.

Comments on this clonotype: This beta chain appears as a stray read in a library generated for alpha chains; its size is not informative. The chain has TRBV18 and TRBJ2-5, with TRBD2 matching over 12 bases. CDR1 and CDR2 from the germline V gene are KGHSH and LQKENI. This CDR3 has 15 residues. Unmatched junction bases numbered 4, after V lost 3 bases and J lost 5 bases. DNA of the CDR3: TGTGCCAGCTCACCGAGGACTAGCGGGATGGAGACCCAGTACTTC. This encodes CASSPRTSGMETQYF.

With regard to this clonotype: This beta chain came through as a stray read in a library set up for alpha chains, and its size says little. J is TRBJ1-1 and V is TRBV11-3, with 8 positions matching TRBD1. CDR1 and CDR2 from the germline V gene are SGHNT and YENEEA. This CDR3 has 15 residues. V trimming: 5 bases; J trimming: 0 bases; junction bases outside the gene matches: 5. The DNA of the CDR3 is TGTGCCAGCAGCCACAGACAGGGGCTGAACACTGAAGCTTTCTTT. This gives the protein CASSHRQGLNTEAFF.

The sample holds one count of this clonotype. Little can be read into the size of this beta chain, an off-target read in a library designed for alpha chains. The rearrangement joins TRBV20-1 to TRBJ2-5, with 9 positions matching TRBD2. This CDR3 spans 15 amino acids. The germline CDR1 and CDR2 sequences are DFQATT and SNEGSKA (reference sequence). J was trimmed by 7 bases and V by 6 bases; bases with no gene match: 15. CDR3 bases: TGCAGTGCGTTCGAACTGGGACTAGCCAGATCGACCCAGTACTTC. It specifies CSAFELGLARSTQYF.

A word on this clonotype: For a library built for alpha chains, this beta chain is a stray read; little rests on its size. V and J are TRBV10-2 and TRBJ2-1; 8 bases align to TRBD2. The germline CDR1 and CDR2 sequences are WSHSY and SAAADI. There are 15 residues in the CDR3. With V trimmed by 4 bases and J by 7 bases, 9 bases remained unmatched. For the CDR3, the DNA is TGCGCCAGCAGTGGGCCGGGAGGGCCGGCGAATGAGCAGTTCTTC. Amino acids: CASSGPGGPANEQFF.

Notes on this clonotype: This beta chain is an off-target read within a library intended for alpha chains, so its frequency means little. The CDR3 region has the DNA TGTGCCAGCTCAAAAGGACAGTCGAACGAGCAGTACTTC. Encoded protein: CASSKGQSNEQYF. The chain joins TRBV18 to TRBJ2-7, with D maybe TRBD1 (6 bases). Per germline, CDR1 KGHSH and CDR2 LQKENI. V gave up 5 bases and J gave up 5 bases, with 13 bases separating them. This CDR3 comprises 13 residues. Filled out from reference TRBV18 and TRBJ2-7, the complete variable domain reads NAGVMQNPRHLVRRRGQEARLRCSPMKGHSHVYWYRQLPEEGLKFMVYLQKENIIDESGMPKERFSAEFPKEGPSILRIQQVVRGDSAAYFCASSKGQSNEQYFGPGTRLTVT.

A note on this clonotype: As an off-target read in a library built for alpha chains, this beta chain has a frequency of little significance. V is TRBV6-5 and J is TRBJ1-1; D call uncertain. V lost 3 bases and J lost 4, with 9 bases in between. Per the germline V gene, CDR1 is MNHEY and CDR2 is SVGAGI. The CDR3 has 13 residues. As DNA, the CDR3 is TGTGCCAGCAGTTATACTCTAGGCACTGAAGCTTTCTTT. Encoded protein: CASSYTLGTEAFF.